This TCR beta chain was retrieved from a study of radiation and T cells in renal cell carcinoma. Clones were read by immunoSEQ multiplex PCR, and TCRdb kept only the in-frame ones, dropping some. The table lists about 74,000 clones, roughly nine tenths of them singletons, with around 6% in the top ten. The ends were cut back, 3 bases at V and 4 bases at J, with 9 bases in the middle. Per germline, CDR1 SGHTA and CDR2 FQGNSA. The CDR3 consists of 13 residues. Regarding time point: blood 4 weeks post-SBRT, at nephrectomy. Treatment indicated: 15 Gy SBRT to primary tumor, nephrectomy 4 weeks later. Nephrectomy followed 15 Gy stereotactic body radiation by 4 weeks.

The input for sequencing was blood, taken from a patient whose treatment included radiotherapy and nephrectomy. The V call is TRBV7-2, the J call TRBJ1-2; a possible D gene is TRBD1 (5 bases). The sequence came from a woman in her 70s with renal cell carcinoma. DNA of the CDR3: TGTGCCAGCAGCTTGGGGGGTGGCTATGGCTACACCTTC. Its protein is CASSLGGGYGYTF.